A single sample gave rise to the 23 T cell receptor beta chains below, sequenced in a study of blood T cell repertoires in COVID-19. TCRdb's copy holds only in-frame clones and misses some; the assay was immunoSEQ multiplex PCR. This sample yields fewer than 300,000 clones, of which roughly 86% are seen a single time; approximately 2.3% belongs to the top ten. Sample: peripheral blood. The receptors shown here come from a woman in her forties or fifties with acute or convalescent COVID-19.

The genes are TRBV19 and TRBJ2-1; D is perhaps TRBD1 (6 bases). The ends were cut back, 4 bases at V and 2 bases at J, with 9 bases in the middle. Germline loops: CDR1 LNHDA, CDR2 SQIVND (reference sequence). This CDR3 contains 14 residues. CDR3 DNA: TGTGCCAGTAGTACGACAGGAGCCTACAATGAGCAGTTCTTC. Encoded protein: CASSTTGAYNEQFF.

About this clone itself: This sample also contains other DNA sequences that code for the same CDR3. The chain is built from TRBV7-9 and TRBJ1-1; D not resolved. CDR1 and CDR2 from the germline V gene are SEHNR and FQNEAQ (reference sequence). The CDR3 is 13 amino acids. Between the trimmed V and J ends, which lost 5 bases and 0 bases, there was a span of 7 bases. The CDR3 DNA follows: TGTGCCAGCAGCGGGCAGCTGAACACTGAAGCTTTCTTT. Translation: CASSGQLNTEAFF.

For the CDR3, the DNA is TGTGCCAGCAGTTTATTGCGGGATTTGGGCTACACCTTC. Translated: CASSLLRDLGYTF. J is TRBJ1-2 and V is TRBV28; D uncertain. The CDR3 is made up of 13 amino acids. CDR1 and CDR2 from the germline V gene are MDHEN and SYDVKM. Trimming cost V 1 base and J 8 bases, with 11 bases left between them.

This rearrangement joins TRBV9 to TRBJ2-3, with 8 nucleotides matching TRBD2. J lost 4 bases, V lost 3 bases, and 19 bases had no gene match. In germline, CDR1 is SGDLS, CDR2 YYNGEE. CDR3 length: 19 residues. The CDR3 spells CASSATLAGKLGRSDTQYF. CDR3 in DNA: TGTGCCAGCAGCGCAACCTTAGCGGGGAAGCTAGGACGGTCAGATACGCAGTATTTT.

The chain couples TRBV28 to TRBJ1-3, with TRBD1 identical over 9 bases. Germline values: CDR1 MDHEN, CDR2 SYDVKM. There are 15 residues in the CDR3. Germline trimming cut 5 bases from V and 2 bases from J; bases unmatched to any gene: 4. For the CDR3, the DNA is TGTGCCAGCAGTCTACAGGGGGCTACTGGAAACACCATATATTTT. This codes for CASSLQGATGNTIYF.

The chain uses TRBV4-1 and TRBJ2-5, with 10 bases aligning to TRBD2. V shed 1 base and J 7 bases; nucleotides not matched to a gene: 9. Germline V lookup: CDR1 MGHRA, CDR2 YSYEKL. The CDR3 totals 16 residues. This CDR3 reads CASSQGGRAGGRTQYF. CDR3 bases: TGCGCCAGCAGCCAAGGGGGGCGAGCGGGAGGGCGGACCCAGTACTTC.

This clone came up once. This chain joins TRBV5-1 and TRBJ1-2; a possible D gene is TRBD1 (5 bases). Germline V gene data show CDR1 as SGHRS and CDR2 as YFSETQ. The V and J ends lost 4 bases and 2 bases respectively, with 9 bases between them. The CDR3 consists of 13 residues. The CDR3: CASSSDSNYGYTF. The DNA for the CDR3 is TGCGCCAGCAGCAGCGACAGCAACTATGGCTACACCTTC.

The gene calls are TRBV4-1 and TRBJ1-5, with D unclear. Germline-derived CDR1 and CDR2 are MGHRA and YSYEKL. This CDR3 is built from 13 residues. V shed 5 bases and J shed 4 bases, with 9 bases lying between them. The CDR3 bases are TGCGCCAGCAGCGAAGGCAGAAATCAGCCCCAGCATTTT. Amino acid sequence: CASSEGRNQPQHF.

The DNA of the CDR3 is TGTGCCAGCAGCTTGGAAACTAGCGGGACCCACGAGCAGTACTTC. Amino acids: CASSLETSGTHEQYF. This sequence joins TRBV5-5 and TRBJ2-7, with 10 bases that match TRBD2. Looked up from germline, CDR1 is SGHKS and CDR2 is YYEKEE (reference sequence). The CDR3 is made up of 15 amino acids. V shed 0 bases and J 5 bases; nucleotides not matched to a gene: 5.

V gene TRBV19 combines with J gene TRBJ2-7, with TRBD1 as a possible D gene (6 bases). This CDR3 contains 14 residues. V dropped 8 bases and J dropped 3 bases, with 17 bases sitting between them. Per germline, CDR1 LNHDA and CDR2 SQIVND (reference sequence). CDR3 sequence: CASGDPGHNYEQYF. The CDR3 DNA sequence: TGTGCCAGTGGGGACCCGGGACATAACTACGAGCAGTACTTC.

The chain has TRBV6-2 or TRBV6-3 and TRBJ2-7; D is ambiguous. The V end was cut by 2 bases, the J end by 4 bases, with 9 bases between. Germline CDR1 reads MNHEY; CDR2 reads SVGEGT. The CDR3 extends over 13 amino acids. In nucleotides, the CDR3 is TGTGCCAGCAGTTACGCGGAATATTACGAGCAGTACTTC. This sequence encodes CASSYAEYYEQYF.

The chain recombines TRBV10-3 with TRBJ2-1, with 10 bases fitting TRBD2. Germline V gene sequence: CDR1 ENHRY, CDR2 SYGVKD. V gave up 7 bases and J gave up 4 bases; unmatched junction bases: 1. This CDR3 has 13 amino acids. The CDR3: CAINSGGYNEQFF. Here the CDR3 DNA reads TGTGCCATCAATAGCGGGGGGTACAATGAGCAGTTCTTC.

V gene TRBV28 combines with J gene TRBJ1-2, with a tentative D call TRBD1 (6 bases). The CDR3 extends over 13 amino acids. The V and J ends lost 8 bases and 5 bases respectively, with 15 bases between them. Looked up from germline, CDR1 is MDHEN and CDR2 is SYDVKM. CDR3 nucleotide sequence: TGTGCCAGCCTGCCGGGGGGCCGGTATGGCTACACCTTC. This translates into CASLPGGRYGYTF.

The chain combines TRBV28 with TRBJ1-5; no clear D. Between the trimmed V and J ends, which lost 6 bases and 0 bases, there was a span of 12 bases. The CDR3 is 15 amino acids. Germline V CDR1 and CDR2: MDHEN, SYDVKM. CDR3 sequence (DNA): TGTGCCAGCAGGGTTTCAGTAAATAGCAATCAGCCCCAGCATTTT. The encoded protein is CASRVSVNSNQPQHF.

This clone was seen a single time. The CDR3 region is CASSSSVPNTGELFF. CDR3 nucleotides: TGTGCCAGCAGCTCAAGCGTACCGAACACCGGGGAGCTGTTTTTT. The J gene is TRBJ2-2, the V gene TRBV7-3; D remains ambiguous. CDR1 and CDR2 (germline): SGHTA, FQGTGA. V was shortened by 4 bases and J by 0 bases, with 9 bases between the two germline ends. This CDR3 is 15 amino acids long.

In the case of this clone: Germline is not matched at one junction end, which may reflect a read error. The chain uses TRBV6-2 or TRBV6-3 and TRBJ1-1; 7 bases fit TRBD1. Germline lookup yields CDR1 MNHEY and CDR2 SVGEGT. The CDR3 loop spans 14 amino acids. The CDR3 is CASTYDRANTEAFF. CDR3 coding DNA: TGTGCCAGCACTTACGACAGGGCGAACACTGAAGCTTTCTTT.

This rearrangement joins TRBV18 to TRBJ2-7, with D unclear. V lost 0 bases, J lost 5 bases, and 8 bases lay in between. The germline CDR1 and CDR2 sequences are KGHSH and LQKENI. This CDR3 is 13 amino acids long. The CDR3, as DNA: TGTGCCAGCTCACCACCACTAAGCCACGAGCAGTACTTC. Its protein product is CASSPPLSHEQYF. Looking up the rest from reference TRBV18 and TRBJ2-7 gives the full variable domain: NAGVMQNPRHLVRRRGQEARLRCSPMKGHSHVYWYRQLPEEGLKFMVYLQKENIIDESGMPKERFSAEFPKEGPSILRIQQVVRGDSAAYFCASSPPLSHEQYFGPGTRLTVT.

The chain joins TRBV19 to TRBJ2-7, with TRBD2 matching 9 bases. Germline CDR1 is LNHDA and CDR2 is SQIVND (reference sequence). Trimming cost V 10 bases and J 6 bases; bases outside gene matches: 13. The CDR3 consists of 14 residues. The CDR3, as DNA: TGTGCCACCCAGGGTGGCGGGAGGGCCGTCGAGCAGTACTTC. This encodes CATQGGGRAVEQYF.

The chain employs TRBV2 and TRBJ1-2; possible D gene TRBD1, 6 bases. CDR1 SNHLY and CDR2 FYNNEI come from the germline V gene. The CDR3 runs to 11 residues. V lost 9 bases and J lost 3, with 8 bases in between. The CDR3 region is CARRQDYGYTF. The CDR3 coding sequence is TGTGCCAGGCGACAGGACTATGGCTACACCTTC.

This chain joins TRBV4-3 and TRBJ2-5; 11 bases line up with TRBD1. CDR1 is LGHNA, CDR2 YSLEER, per germline. J was trimmed by 7 bases and V by 1 base; bases with no gene match: 17. The CDR3 totals 19 residues. CDR3 DNA sequence: TGCGCCAGCAGCCAAGGTCGGACAGGGGGCAATAGCGGGAGTGGGACCCAGTACTTC. Amino acid sequence: CASSQGRTGGNSGSGTQYF.

This clone was recorded a few times. The V gene is TRBV28, the J gene TRBJ2-7; 8 bases match TRBD2. The length of the CDR3 is 14 residues. Looked up from germline, CDR1 is MDHEN and CDR2 is SYDVKM. Trimming removed 4 bases from V and 6 bases from J; junction bases left unmatched: 8. DNA of the CDR3: TGTGCCAGCAGTTCGGGACTAGGGGTTACCGAGCAGTACTTC. As protein: CASSSGLGVTEQYF.

The chain is built from TRBV7-2 and TRBJ2-7; 9 bases map to TRBD1. Trimming took 2 bases from V and 0 from J; bases not matched to a gene: 5. This CDR3 has 16 residues. Germline V CDR1 and CDR2: SGHTA, FQGNSA. The CDR3 region has the DNA TGTGCCAGCAGCTTACTGGGACAGGGTTTCTCCTACGAGCAGTACTTC. Protein: CASSLLGQGFSYEQYF.

J is TRBJ1-5 and V is TRBV2, with TRBD1 matching 7 bases. V shed 5 bases and J 6 bases; nucleotides not matched to a gene: 13. The CDR3 spans 16 residues. Germline V gives CDR1 SNHLY, CDR2 FYNNEI. The CDR3 spells CASSFRGGGGPQPQHF. Here the CDR3 DNA reads TGTGCCAGCAGTTTCCGAGGAGGAGGGGGCCCTCAGCCCCAGCATTTT.